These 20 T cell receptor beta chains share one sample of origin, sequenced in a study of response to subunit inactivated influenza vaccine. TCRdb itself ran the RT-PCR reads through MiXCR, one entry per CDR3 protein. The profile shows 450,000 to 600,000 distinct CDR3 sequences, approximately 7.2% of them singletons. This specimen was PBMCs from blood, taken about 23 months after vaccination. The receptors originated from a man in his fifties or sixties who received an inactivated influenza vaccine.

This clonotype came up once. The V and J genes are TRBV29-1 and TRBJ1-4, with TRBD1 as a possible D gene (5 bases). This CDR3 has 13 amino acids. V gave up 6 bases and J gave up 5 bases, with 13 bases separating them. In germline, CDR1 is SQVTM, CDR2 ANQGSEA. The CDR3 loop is CSVGGLMNEKLFF. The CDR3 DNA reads TGCAGCGTGGGGGGACTCATGAATGAAAAACTGTTTTTT.

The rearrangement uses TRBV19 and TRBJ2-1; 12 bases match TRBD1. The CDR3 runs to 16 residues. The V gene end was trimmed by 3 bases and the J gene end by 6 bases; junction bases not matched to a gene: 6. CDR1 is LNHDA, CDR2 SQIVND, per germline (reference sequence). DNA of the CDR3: TGTGCCAGTAGTATCGGGGGACAGGGGGCCCCCAATGAGCAGTTCTTC. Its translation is CASSIGGQGAPNEQFF. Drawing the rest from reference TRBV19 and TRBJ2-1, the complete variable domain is DGGITQSPKYLFRKEGQNVTLSCEQNLNHDAMYWYRQDPGQGLRLIYYSQIVNDFQKGDIAEGYSVSREKKESFPLTVTSAQKNPTAFYLCASSIGGQGAPNEQFFGPGTRLTVL.

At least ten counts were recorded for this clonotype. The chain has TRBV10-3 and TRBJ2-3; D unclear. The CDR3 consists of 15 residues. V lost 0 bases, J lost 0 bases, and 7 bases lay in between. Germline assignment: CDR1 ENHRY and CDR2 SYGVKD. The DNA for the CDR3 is TGTGCCATCAGTGAGTCCTACGTAAGCACAGATACGCAGTATTTT. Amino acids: CAISESYVSTDTQYF.

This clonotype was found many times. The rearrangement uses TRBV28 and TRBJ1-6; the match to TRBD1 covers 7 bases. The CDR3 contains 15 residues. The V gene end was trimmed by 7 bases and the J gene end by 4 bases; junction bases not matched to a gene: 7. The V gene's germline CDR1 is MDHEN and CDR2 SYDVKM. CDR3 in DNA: TGTGCCAGCAAGACACCGGGACAGTATAATTCACCCCTCCACTTT. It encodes CASKTPGQYNSPLHF.

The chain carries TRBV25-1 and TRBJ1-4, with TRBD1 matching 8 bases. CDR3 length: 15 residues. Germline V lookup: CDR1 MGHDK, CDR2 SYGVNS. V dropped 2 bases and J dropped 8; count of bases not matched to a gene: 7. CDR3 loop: CASSEGDRWQEKLFF. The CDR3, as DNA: TGTGCCAGCAGTGAAGGGGACAGGTGGCAGGAAAAACTGTTTTTT.

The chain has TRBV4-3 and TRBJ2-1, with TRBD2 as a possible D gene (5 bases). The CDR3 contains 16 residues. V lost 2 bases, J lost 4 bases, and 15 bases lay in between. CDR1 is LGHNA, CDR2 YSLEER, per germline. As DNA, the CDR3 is TGCGCCAGCAGCCAATTTGAGATTAGCGTGTACAATGAGCAGTTCTTC. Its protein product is CASSQFEISVYNEQFF.

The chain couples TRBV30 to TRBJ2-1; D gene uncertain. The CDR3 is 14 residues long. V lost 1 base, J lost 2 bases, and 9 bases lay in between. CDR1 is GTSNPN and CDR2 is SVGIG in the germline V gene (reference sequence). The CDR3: CAWSEGRAYNEQFF. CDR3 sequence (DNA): TGTGCCTGGAGTGAAGGACGAGCCTACAATGAGCAGTTCTTC.

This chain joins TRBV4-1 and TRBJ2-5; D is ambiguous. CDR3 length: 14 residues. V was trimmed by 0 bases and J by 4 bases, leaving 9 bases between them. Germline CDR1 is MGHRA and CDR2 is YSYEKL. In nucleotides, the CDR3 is TGCGCCAGCAGCCAAGAAACGCGCGGAGAGACCCAGTACTTC. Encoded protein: CASSQETRGETQYF.

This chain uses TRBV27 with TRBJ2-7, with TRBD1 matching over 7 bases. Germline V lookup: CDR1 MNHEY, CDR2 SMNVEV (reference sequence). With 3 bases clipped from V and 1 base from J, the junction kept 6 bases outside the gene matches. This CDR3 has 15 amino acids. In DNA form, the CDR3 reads TGTGCCAGCAGTTTCTACCCGACAGGGTCCTACGAGCAGTACTTC. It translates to CASSFYPTGSYEQYF.

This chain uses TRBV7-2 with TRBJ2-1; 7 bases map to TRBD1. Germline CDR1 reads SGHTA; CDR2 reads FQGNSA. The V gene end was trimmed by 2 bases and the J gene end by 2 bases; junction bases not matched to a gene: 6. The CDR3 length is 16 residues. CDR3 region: CASSLFVTGPYNEQFF. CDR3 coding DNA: TGTGCCAGCAGCTTATTTGTGACAGGGCCCTACAATGAGCAGTTCTTC.

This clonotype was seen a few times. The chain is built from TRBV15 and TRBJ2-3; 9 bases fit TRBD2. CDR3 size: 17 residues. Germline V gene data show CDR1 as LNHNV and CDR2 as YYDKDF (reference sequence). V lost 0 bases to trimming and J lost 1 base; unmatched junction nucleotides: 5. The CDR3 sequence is CATSRDRAGGGTDTQYF. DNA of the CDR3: TGTGCCACCAGCAGAGATCGGGCGGGGGGGGGCACAGATACGCAGTATTTT.

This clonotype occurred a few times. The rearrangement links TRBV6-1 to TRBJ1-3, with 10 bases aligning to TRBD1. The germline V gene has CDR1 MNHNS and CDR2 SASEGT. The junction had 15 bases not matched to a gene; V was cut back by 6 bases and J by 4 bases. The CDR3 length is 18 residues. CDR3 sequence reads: CASRGSPGQGFGGNTIYF. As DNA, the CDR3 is TGTGCCAGCAGAGGATCCCCGGGACAGGGGTTCGGAGGAAACACCATATATTTT.

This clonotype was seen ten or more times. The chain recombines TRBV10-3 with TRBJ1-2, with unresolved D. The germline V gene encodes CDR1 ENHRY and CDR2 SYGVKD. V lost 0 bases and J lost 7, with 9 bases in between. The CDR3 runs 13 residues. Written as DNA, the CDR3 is TGTGCCATCAGTGAGTCGAATATGGTTGGCTACACCTTC. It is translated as CAISESNMVGYTF.

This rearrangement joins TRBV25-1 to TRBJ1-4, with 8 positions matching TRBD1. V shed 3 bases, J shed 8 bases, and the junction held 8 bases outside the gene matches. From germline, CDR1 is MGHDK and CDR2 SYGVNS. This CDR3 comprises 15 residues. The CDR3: CASSEFRGHVEKLFF. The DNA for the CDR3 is TGTGCCAGCAGTGAGTTCAGGGGGCATGTGGAAAAACTGTTTTTT. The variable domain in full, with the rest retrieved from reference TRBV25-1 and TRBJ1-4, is EADIYQTPRYLVIGTGKKITLECSQTMGHDKMYWYQQDPGMELHLIHYSYGVNSTEKGDLSSESTVSRIRTEHFPLTLESARPSHTSQYLCASSEFRGHVEKLFFGSGTQLSVL.

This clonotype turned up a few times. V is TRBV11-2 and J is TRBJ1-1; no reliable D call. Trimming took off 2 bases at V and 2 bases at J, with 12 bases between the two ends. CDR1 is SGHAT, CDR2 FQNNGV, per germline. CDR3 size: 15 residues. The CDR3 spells CASSLSRHLNTEAFF. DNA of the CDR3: TGTGCCAGCAGCTTATCCCGGCACCTTAACACTGAAGCTTTCTTT.

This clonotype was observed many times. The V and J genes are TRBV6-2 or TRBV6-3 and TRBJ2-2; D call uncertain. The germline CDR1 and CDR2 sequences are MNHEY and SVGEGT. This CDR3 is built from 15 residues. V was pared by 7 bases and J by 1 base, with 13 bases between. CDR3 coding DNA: TGTGCCAGCATCGGCTGGGCGGTGAACACCGGGGAGCTGTTTTTT. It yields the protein CASIGWAVNTGELFF.

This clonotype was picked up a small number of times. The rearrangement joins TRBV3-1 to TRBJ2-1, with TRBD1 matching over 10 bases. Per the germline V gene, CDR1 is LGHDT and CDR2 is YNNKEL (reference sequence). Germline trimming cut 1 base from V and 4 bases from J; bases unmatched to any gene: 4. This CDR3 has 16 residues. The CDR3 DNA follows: TGTGCCAGCAGCCAAGCGACAGGGGGCGTTTACAATGAGCAGTTCTTC. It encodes CASSQATGGVYNEQFF.

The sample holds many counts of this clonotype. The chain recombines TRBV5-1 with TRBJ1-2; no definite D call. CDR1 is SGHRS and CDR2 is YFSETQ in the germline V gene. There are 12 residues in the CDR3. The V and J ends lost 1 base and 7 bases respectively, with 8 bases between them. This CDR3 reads CASSLRNSGYTF. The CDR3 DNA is TGCGCCAGCAGCTTGCGGAATAGTGGCTACACCTTC.

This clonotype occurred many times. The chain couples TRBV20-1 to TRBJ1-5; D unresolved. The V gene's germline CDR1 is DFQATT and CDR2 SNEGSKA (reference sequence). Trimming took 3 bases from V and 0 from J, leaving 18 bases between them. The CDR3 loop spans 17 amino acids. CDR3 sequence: CSASGVTDVYSNQPQHF. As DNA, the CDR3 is TGCAGTGCTAGCGGGGTCACGGACGTATATAGCAATCAGCCCCAGCATTTT.

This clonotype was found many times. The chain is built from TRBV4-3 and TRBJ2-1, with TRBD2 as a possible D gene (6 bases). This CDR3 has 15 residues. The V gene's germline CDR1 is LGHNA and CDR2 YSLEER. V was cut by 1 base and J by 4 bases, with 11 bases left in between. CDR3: CASSQGSGAYNEQFF. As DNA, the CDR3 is TGCGCCAGCAGCCAAGGGTCGGGAGCTTACAATGAGCAGTTCTTC.